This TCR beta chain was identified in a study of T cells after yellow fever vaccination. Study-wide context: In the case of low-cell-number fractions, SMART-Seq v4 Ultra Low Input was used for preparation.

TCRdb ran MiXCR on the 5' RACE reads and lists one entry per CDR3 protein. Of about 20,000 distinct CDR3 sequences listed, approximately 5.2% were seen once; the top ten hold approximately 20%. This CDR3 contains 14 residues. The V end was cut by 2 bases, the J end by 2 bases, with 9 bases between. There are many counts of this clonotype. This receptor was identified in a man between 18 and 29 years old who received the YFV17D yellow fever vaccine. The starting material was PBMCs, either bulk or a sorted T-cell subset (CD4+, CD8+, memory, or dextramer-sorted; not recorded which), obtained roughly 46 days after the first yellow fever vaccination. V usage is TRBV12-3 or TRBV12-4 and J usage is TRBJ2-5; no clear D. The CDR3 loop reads CASSLNWIQETQYF. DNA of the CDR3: TGTGCCAGCAGTTTAAACTGGATACAAGAGACCCAGTACTTC.